These T cell receptor beta chains were read from a single sample in a study of shared clonotypes between healthy human individuals. Sequencing was performed with immunoSEQ multiplex PCR; in TCRdb, only in-frame clones are kept and a portion is missing. The table lists 2 million to 2.5 million clones, 85% to 95% of them singletons. Sequenced: naive CD8+ T cells from PBMCs. The receptors were sampled from a young man in good health. Some clones in this sample may be carry-over from other donors' samples. Both conserved end residues are part of each CDR3. The order of the fields is D gene, J gene, clone size, V gene, CDR3 protein, CDR3 DNA. A D gene is named only where the DNA matches it firmly. Some rows mark clone size as missing; the rest say once, few, many or name a class of expanded clone.

NA,TRBJ2-7,NA,TRBV28,CASSSRGFEISYEQYF,TGTGCCAGCAGTTCCCGAGGGTTTGAAATCTCCTACGAGCAGTACTTC
NA,TRBJ2-7,NA,TRBV7-9,CASSPGSGPWQYF,TGTGCCAGCAGCCCCGGGTCCGGTCCTTGGCAGTACTTC
NA,TRBJ2-3,once,TRBV28,CASSTLGGQTDTQYF,TGTGCCAGCAGTACTCTTGGGGGTCAAACAGATACGCAGTATTTT
NA,TRBJ2-7,NA,TRBV29-1,CSVVAGLQPEQYF,TGCAGCGTTGTGGCAGGGCTTCAGCCAGAGCAGTACTTC
NA,TRBJ2-1,NA,TRBV14,CASSHLPGRSYNEQFF,TGTGCCAGCAGCCACCTTCCCGGGCGGTCCTACAATGAGCAGTTCTTC
NA,TRBJ2-1,NA,TRBV11-2,CASSLGRGGNEQFF,TGTGCCAGCAGCTTAGGCAGGGGGGGCAATGAGCAGTTCTTC
NA,TRBJ2-2,NA,TRBV9,CASSARGVGGELFF,TGTGCCAGCAGCGCCCGCGGAGTGGGCGGGGAGCTGTTTTTT
NA,TRBJ2-7,NA,TRBV6-6,CASSYHDSHEQYF,TGTGCCAGCAGTTATCATGACAGTCACGAGCAGTACTTC
NA,TRBJ2-5,few,TRBV27,CASSLDGEETQYF,TGTGCCAGCTCACTGGATGGGGAAGAGACCCAGTACTTC
NA,TRBJ2-1,NA,TRBV7-9,CASSSDRGPYNEQFF,TGTGCCAGCAGCTCGGACCGGGGGCCCTACAATGAGCAGTTCTTC
NA,TRBJ2-7,NA,TRBV2,CATFSRTAVPYEQYF,TGTGCCACCTTTAGCCGGACAGCCGTACCGTACGAGCAGTACTTC
NA,TRBJ2-1,NA,TRBV27,CASSLSAGTGYNEQFF,TGTGCCAGCAGTTTATCAGCTGGTACCGGGTACAATGAGCAGTTCTTC
TRBD1,TRBJ2-2,NA,TRBV7-3,CASSLRGQGKPGELFF,TGTGCCAGCAGCTTACGGGGACAGGGAAAACCCGGGGAGCTGTTTTTT
NA,TRBJ2-5,NA,TRBV6-1,CASSESDSYQETQYF,TGTGCCAGCAGTGAATCGGACAGCTACCAAGAGACCCAGTACTTC
NA,TRBJ2-3,NA,TRBV9,CASSGRGGTETDTQYF,TGTGCCAGCAGCGGAAGAGGAGGGACAGAGACAGATACGCAGTATTTT
NA,TRBJ1-2,NA,TRBV6-5,CASTYRDSNYGYTF,TGTGCCAGCACCTACAGGGATTCTAACTATGGCTACACCTTC
NA,TRBJ2-2,NA,TRBV28,CASSLFGSTRAGELFF,TGTGCCAGCAGTTTATTTGGCAGCACCCGGGCCGGGGAGCTGTTTTTT
NA,TRBJ1-1,NA,TRBV5-4,CASSLGALSGTEAFF,TGTGCCAGCAGCTTGGGAGCCCTATCCGGCACTGAAGCTTTCTTT
NA,TRBJ2-1,NA,TRBV4-1,CASSPEQWNEQFF,TGCGCCAGCAGCCCCGAACAGTGGAATGAGCAGTTCTTC
NA,TRBJ1-1,NA,TRBV27,CASSSRQVRGDTEAFF,TGTGCCAGCAGTTCACGACAGGTCCGGGGGGACACTGAAGCTTTCTTT
TRBD1,TRBJ2-6,NA,TRBV5-5,CASSGTTGAYSGANVLTF,TGTGCCAGCAGCGGTACGACAGGGGCATACTCTGGGGCCAACGTCCTGACTTTC
NA,TRBJ2-5,NA,TRBV7-8,CASSHGQTQYF,TGTGCCAGCAGCCATGGGCAGACCCAGTACTTC
TRBD1,TRBJ1-1,NA,TRBV5-1,CASSLTGGPAFF,TGCGCCAGCAGCTTGACAGGGGGCCCGGCTTTCTTT
NA,TRBJ2-3,once,TRBV7-9,CASSPGLSADTQYF,TGTGCCAGCAGCCCAGGACTTTCCGCAGATACGCAGTATTTT
NA,TRBJ2-1,NA,TRBV7-9,CASSSLTSEQFF,TGTGCCAGCAGCTCCCTGACTAGTGAGCAGTTCTTC
NA,TRBJ2-3,NA,TRBV9,CASSSRGAGRTDTQYF,TGTGCCAGCAGCTCGCGCGGGGCGGGCCGCACAGATACGCAGTATTTT
TRBD1,TRBJ2-7,NA,TRBV27,CASRETGGGEQYF,TGTGCCAGCAGAGAGACAGGGGGCGGCGAGCAGTACTTC
TRBD2,TRBJ2-1,NA,TRBV6-5,CASSYPGTSFQFF,TGTGCCAGCAGTTACCCCGGGACTAGTTTCCAGTTCTTC
TRBD2,TRBJ2-3,NA,TRBV30,CAWKPQREITDTQYF,TGTGCCTGGAAACCCCAGCGGGAGATCACAGATACGCAGTATTTT
NA,TRBJ2-7,NA,TRBV14,CASSPIRLGEQYF,TGTGCCAGCAGCCCGATCAGGTTGGGAGAGCAGTACTTC
TRBD2,TRBJ2-2,NA,TRBV5-1,CASSGLAGDGDTGELFF,TGCGCCAGCTCCGGACTAGCGGGAGACGGCGACACCGGGGAGCTGTTTTTT
NA,TRBJ2-1,NA,TRBV7-9,CASSLVRGDNEQFF,TGTGCCAGCAGCTTAGTTCGAGGGGACAATGAGCAGTTCTTC
NA,TRBJ1-1,NA,TRBV28,CATIGGTEAFF,TGTGCCACCATTGGGGGGACTGAAGCTTTCTTT
NA,TRBJ2-7,NA,TRBV27,CASSYRQTYEQYF,TGTGCCAGCAGTTATAGACAGACCTACGAGCAGTACTTC
TRBD1,TRBJ1-3,NA,TRBV5-4,CASSLGTTGISGNTIYF,TGTGCCAGCAGCTTGGGTACGACAGGGATCTCTGGAAACACCATATATTTT
NA,TRBJ1-2,NA,TRBV28,CASSGGRSYGYTF,TGTGCCAGCAGTGGGGGGCGCAGCTATGGCTACACCTTC
NA,TRBJ1-1,NA,TRBV19,CASSKQLLNTEAFF,TGTGCCAGTAGTAAACAACTACTGAACACTGAAGCTTTCTTT
TRBD1,TRBJ1-1,NA,TRBV7-3,CASSTRDRENTEAFF,TGTGCCAGCAGCACGAGGGACAGGGAGAACACTGAAGCTTTCTTT
NA,TRBJ1-1,NA,TRBV4-1,CASSQVLGTEAFF,TGCGCCAGCAGCCAAGTTCTTGGGACTGAAGCTTTCTTT
NA,TRBJ1-5,few,TRBV10-1,CASSELGNQPQHF,TGCGCCAGCAGTGAATTAGGGAATCAGCCCCAGCATTTT
TRBD1,TRBJ2-7,NA,TRBV7-9,CASSSRDSWGEQYF,TGTGCCAGCAGCTCCCGGGACAGTTGGGGAGAGCAGTACTTC
TRBD2,TRBJ2-1,once,TRBV7-3,CASSLTPTSGYNEQFF,TGTGCCAGCAGCTTAACCCCCACTAGCGGATACAATGAGCAGTTCTTC